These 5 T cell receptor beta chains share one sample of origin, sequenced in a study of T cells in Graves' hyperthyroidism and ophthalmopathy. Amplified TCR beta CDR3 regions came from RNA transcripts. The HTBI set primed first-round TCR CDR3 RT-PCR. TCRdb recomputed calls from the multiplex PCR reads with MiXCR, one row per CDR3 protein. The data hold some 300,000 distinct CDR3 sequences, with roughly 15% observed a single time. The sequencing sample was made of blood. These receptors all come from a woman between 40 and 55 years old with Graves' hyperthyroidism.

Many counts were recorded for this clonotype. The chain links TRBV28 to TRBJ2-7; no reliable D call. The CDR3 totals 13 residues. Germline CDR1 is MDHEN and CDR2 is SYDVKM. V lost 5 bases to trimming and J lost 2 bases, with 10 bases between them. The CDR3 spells CASSTENTYEQYF. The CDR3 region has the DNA TGTGCCAGCAGTACAGAGAACACCTACGAGCAGTACTTC.

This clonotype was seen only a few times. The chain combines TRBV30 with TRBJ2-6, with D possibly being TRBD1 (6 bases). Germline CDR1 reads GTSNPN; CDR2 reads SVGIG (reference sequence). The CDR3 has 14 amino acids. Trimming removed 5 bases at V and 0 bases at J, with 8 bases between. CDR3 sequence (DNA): TGTGCCTGGGACAGGCACTCTGGGGCCAACGTCCTGACTTTC. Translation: CAWDRHSGANVLTF.

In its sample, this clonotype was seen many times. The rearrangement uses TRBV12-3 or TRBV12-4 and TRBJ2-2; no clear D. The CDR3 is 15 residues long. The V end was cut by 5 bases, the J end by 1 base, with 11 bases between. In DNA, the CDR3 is TGTGCCAGCAGTCCGGCCCACAGGAACACCGGGGAGCTGTTTTTT. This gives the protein CASSPAHRNTGELFF.

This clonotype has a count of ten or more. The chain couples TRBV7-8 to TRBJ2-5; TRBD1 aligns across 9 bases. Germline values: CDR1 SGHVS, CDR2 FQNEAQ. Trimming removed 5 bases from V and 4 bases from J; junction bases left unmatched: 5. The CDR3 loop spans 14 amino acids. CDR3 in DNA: TGTGCCAGCAGCCTAGACAGGGGGAGAGAGACCCAGTACTTC. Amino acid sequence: CASSLDRGRETQYF. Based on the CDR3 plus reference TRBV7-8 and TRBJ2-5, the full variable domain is GAGVSQSPRYKVAKRGQDVALRCDPISGHVSLFWYQQALGQGPEFLTYFQNEAQLDKSGLPSDRFFAERPEGSVSTLKIQRTQQEDSAVYLCASSLDRGRETQYFGPGTRLLVL.

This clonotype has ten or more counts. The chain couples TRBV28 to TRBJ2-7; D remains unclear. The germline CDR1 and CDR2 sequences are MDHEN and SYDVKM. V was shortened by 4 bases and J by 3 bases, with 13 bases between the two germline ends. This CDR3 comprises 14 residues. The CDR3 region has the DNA TGTGCCAGCAGTTCCCCGGGTAGCAGCTACGAGCAGTACTTC. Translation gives CASSSPGSSYEQYF. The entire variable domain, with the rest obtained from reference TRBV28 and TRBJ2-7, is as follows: DVKVTQSSRYLVKRTGEKVFLECVQDMDHENMFWYRQDPGLGLRLIYFSYDVKMKEKGDIPEGYSVSREKKERFSLILESASTNQTSMYLCASSSPGSSYEQYFGPGTRLTVT.